Below are 16 T cell receptor beta chains sequenced from a single sample in a study of blood T cell repertoires in COVID-19 (dated by TCRdb to 2018 to 2020). Receptor amplification or capture employed the immunoSEQ multiplex PCR assay. What TCRdb holds here is the immuneACCESS table cut down to in-frame rearrangements. Part of the clones is not present; checked against another copy, under half of the missing clones reflect an unresolved V gene, and the others are unexplained. This sample has more than 150,000 clones in its table, and around nine tenths of those were observed once. The ten largest clones capture less than 0.7% of the sample. Material for sequencing was peripheral blood. The source is a man aged 55 to 70 with COVID-19, enrolled during active disease.

V is TRBV10-3 and J is TRBJ1-1; 8 nucleotides align to TRBD1. V lost 6 bases, J lost 1 base, and 4 bases stayed unmatched. The CDR3 is 14 residues long. CDR1 and CDR2 from the germline V gene are ENHRY and SYGVKD. The CDR3 nucleotides read TGTGCCATCAGCCGGACAGGGTCGAACACTGAAGCTTTCTTT. This sequence encodes CAISRTGSNTEAFF.

V is TRBV27 and J is TRBJ1-2; D possibly corresponds to TRBD1 (6 bases). The ends were cut back, 6 bases at V and 8 bases at J, with 25 bases in the middle. CDR1 is MNHEY, CDR2 SMNVEV, per germline (reference sequence). The CDR3 totals 16 residues. The CDR3 nucleotides read TGTGCCAGCAGACTGAACCGGGACACAACCCCTCTAGGCTACACCTTC. It specifies CASRLNRDTTPLGYTF.

DNA for the CDR3: TGTGCCACCAGCAAAGACCTGGGGGGGAGTAAGATTCAGCCCCAGCATTTT. Translation gives CATSKDLGGSKIQPQHF. This sequence joins TRBV15 and TRBJ1-5; tentative D call: TRBD1 (5 bases). Germline CDR1 reads LNHNV; CDR2 reads YYDKDF (reference sequence). V was shortened by 4 bases and J by 6 bases, with 22 bases between the two germline ends. The CDR3 is made up of 17 amino acids.

This sequence joins TRBV6-5 and TRBJ2-1; TRBD2 matches 9 bases. Looked up from germline, CDR1 is MNHEY and CDR2 is SVGAGI. The CDR3 is 15 residues long. V shed 6 bases, J shed 3 bases, and the junction held 6 bases outside the gene matches. The CDR3 spells CASRREGAYYNEQFF. The CDR3 DNA is TGTGCCAGCAGGCGGGAGGGGGCGTACTACAATGAGCAGTTCTTC.

The genes are TRBV5-1 and TRBJ2-1; tentative D call: TRBD1 (5 bases). The germline gives CDR1 SGHRS, CDR2 YFSETQ. Trimming took off 0 bases at V and 8 bases at J, with 12 bases between the two ends. CDR3 size: 14 residues. The CDR3: CASSLVAGKDEQFF. DNA for the CDR3: TGCGCCAGCAGCTTGGTCGCAGGGAAAGATGAGCAGTTCTTC.

The CDR3: CASSEVGGREQYF. In DNA, the CDR3 is TGTGCCAGCAGTGAGGTGGGGGGTCGCGAGCAGTACTTC. The chain joins TRBV6-4 to TRBJ2-7, with D tentatively TRBD2 (6 bases). Deletions cut 3 bases from V and 6 bases from J, with 12 bases between. Germline CDR1 reads MRHNA; CDR2 reads SNTAGT. The length of the CDR3 is 13 residues.

About this clone: Sequence at one end of the junction differs from germline and may be a read error. The genes are TRBV19 and TRBJ2-7, with 11 bases matching TRBD2. The germline V gene encodes CDR1 LNHDA and CDR2 SQIVND (reference sequence). The CDR3 runs 15 residues. CDR3 residues: CASRDSGRASSEQYF. The CDR3 coding sequence is TGTGCCAGTAGAGATAGCGGGAGGGCCTCCTCCGAGCAGTACTTC.

The chain combines TRBV28 with TRBJ1-4, with D maybe TRBD1 (6 bases). The ends were cut back, 6 bases at V and 7 bases at J, with 18 bases in the middle. This CDR3 region has 15 residues. Germline V gives CDR1 MDHEN, CDR2 SYDVKM. As DNA, the CDR3 is TGTGCCAGCAGAACTGGGGGGGCGCAGATTGAAAAACTGTTTTTT. It codes for CASRTGGAQIEKLFF.

This clone was counted between two and nine times. CDR3 region: CASSRDLTRLTEAFF. In nucleotides, the CDR3 is TGTGCCAGCAGCCGCGATCTAACTAGGCTCACTGAAGCTTTCTTT. The V call is TRBV6-5, the J call TRBJ1-1, with no clear D. The CDR3 has 15 amino acids. V was clipped by 6 bases and J by 4 bases, with 18 bases between them. CDR1 and CDR2 from the germline V gene are MNHEY and SVGAGI.

This clone was counted once. V is TRBV27 and J is TRBJ2-1; the match to TRBD1 covers 8 bases. CDR1 is MNHEY and CDR2 is SMNVEV in the germline V gene (reference sequence). The CDR3 contains 14 residues. The junction had 9 bases not matched to a gene; V was cut back by 8 bases and J by 6 bases. CDR3 protein: CASRKTGDLNEQFF. The CDR3 DNA reads as TGTGCCAGCCGGAAGACAGGGGATCTCAATGAGCAGTTCTTC.

The DNA for the CDR3 is TGCAGCGTGGTCCGGGACAGCAATGAGCAGTTCTTC. It encodes CSVVRDSNEQFF. V usage is TRBV29-1 and J usage is TRBJ2-1; TRBD1 agrees at 7 bases. V lost 6 bases, J lost 6 bases, and 5 bases stayed unmatched. Germline assignment: CDR1 SQVTM and CDR2 ANQGSEA. This CDR3 region has 12 residues.

The J gene is TRBJ1-3, the V gene TRBV10-3; D gene uncertain. Trimming shortened V by 0 bases and J by 0 bases, and 6 bases separated the two germline ends. The germline gives CDR1 ENHRY, CDR2 SYGVKD. The CDR3 is 15 amino acids. The CDR3, as DNA: TGTGCCATCAGTGAGTCGGAGGTCTCTGGAAACACCATATATTTT. Protein product: CAISESEVSGNTIYF.

The rearrangement uses TRBV9 and TRBJ2-7; 7 bases map to TRBD2. Germline CDR1 reads SGDLS; CDR2 reads YYNGEE. V shed 0 bases and J 5 bases; nucleotides not matched to a gene: 5. This CDR3 is 14 amino acids long. CDR3 DNA sequence: TGTGCCAGCAGCGTAGATGGGAGGGGCGACGAGCAGTACTTC. Amino acids: CASSVDGRGDEQYF.

This rearrangement joins TRBV5-1 to TRBJ2-7, with D possibly being TRBD2 (6 bases). V was shortened by 3 bases and J by 4 bases, with 23 bases between the two germline ends. Germline CDR1 is SGHRS and CDR2 is YFSETQ. CDR3 length equals 17 residues. The CDR3 DNA sequence: TGCGCCAGCAGCTCATCTCCGGGAGCCCAGAGCGGGTACGAGCAGTACTTC. Protein: CASSSSPGAQSGYEQYF.

This chain uses TRBV30 with TRBJ2-1; TRBD2 is a possible D gene (5 bases). Trimming took 1 base from V and 5 from J, leaving 18 bases between them. CDR1 GTSNPN and CDR2 SVGIG come from the germline V gene (reference sequence). The CDR3 is 16 residues long. The CDR3 here is CAWSASRVRANNEQFF. In nucleotides, the CDR3 is TGTGCCTGGAGTGCCTCGCGGGTGAGAGCAAACAATGAGCAGTTCTTC.

This clone was seen a few times. The gene calls are TRBV19 and TRBJ2-1, with TRBD2 matching over 10 bases. The J segment lost 0 bases and the V segment lost 4 bases, leaving 12 bases of the junction unmatched. This CDR3 comprises 19 residues. Germline-derived CDR1 and CDR2 are LNHDA and SQIVND (reference sequence). CDR3 amino acids: CASSRAGTSAPSSYNEQFF. The CDR3 nucleotides are TGTGCCAGTAGTAGAGCGGGGACTAGCGCCCCGAGCTCCTACAATGAGCAGTTCTTC.